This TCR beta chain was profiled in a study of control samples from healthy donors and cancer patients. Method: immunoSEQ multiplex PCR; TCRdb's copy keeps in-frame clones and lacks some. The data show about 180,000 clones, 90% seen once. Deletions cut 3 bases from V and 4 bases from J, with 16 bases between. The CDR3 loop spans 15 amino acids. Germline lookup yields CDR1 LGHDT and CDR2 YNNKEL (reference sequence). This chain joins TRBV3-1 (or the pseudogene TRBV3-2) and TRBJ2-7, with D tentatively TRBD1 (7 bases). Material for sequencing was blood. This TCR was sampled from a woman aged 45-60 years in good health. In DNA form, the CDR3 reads TGTGCCAGCAGCCAGACAGGGACTTCCGCATACGAGCAGTACTTC. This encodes CASSQTGTSAYEQYF.